This T cell receptor beta chain stems from a study of OX40 agonist ivuxolimab in advanced cancers. General observations from the study: Low normalized clonal expansion also occurred in some nonresponding patients. CD4+ T cells averaged fewer expanded clones than CD8+ T cells.

Details on this clone: Its antigen is as yet unknown.

The timepoints at which blood was sampled were baseline, cycle 4 day 1, and cycle 7 day 1. Here immunoSEQ multiplex PCR was the method, and the copy in TCRdb shows in-frame clones only, minus some. The sample lists around 70,000 clones; 85% to 90% were seen once. The CDR3 has 11 amino acids. The V and J ends lost 0 bases and 7 bases respectively, with 2 bases between them. This sequence originates from an adult with an advanced solid tumor such as melanoma, head and neck, liver or kidney cancer. The material was CD4+ or CD8+ T cells sorted from blood, obtained in a trial of the OX40 agonist ivuxolimab. J is TRBJ1-5 and V is TRBV5-3; D uncertain. TRBV5-3 is classed as an ORF, of uncertain function. The CDR3 DNA is TGTGCCAGAAGCTTGGGGCAGCCCCAGCATTTT. This encodes CARSLGQPQHF.